These T cell receptor beta chains were read from a single sample in a study of T cells in Graves' hyperthyroidism and ophthalmopathy. MiXCR was run by TCRdb on the multiplex PCR reads, yielding one entry per CDR3 protein. Of about 840,000 distinct CDR3 sequences in the sample, approximately 40% were seen once. Sequences were obtained from blood. The source of these receptors is a young man with Graves' hyperthyroidism. Each CDR3 is given with its conserved first and last residue. D genes are given only for firm matches. Only part of the rows carry a size: once, few, many, or a class if the clone is expanded.

cdr3_aa	cdr3_nt	d_call	j_call	v_call	clone_size
CASSLGGSDQPQHF	TGTGCCAGCAGCTTAGGAGGGTCGGATCAGCCCCAGCATTTT	.	TRBJ1-5	TRBV7-2	many
CASRGPGPYTEAFF	TGTGCCAGCAGGGGACCGGGACCCTACACTGAAGCTTTCTTT	.	TRBJ1-1	TRBV2	many
CASSFQDSGANVLTF	TGCGCCAGCAGCTTCCAGGACTCTGGGGCCAACGTCCTGACTTTC	.	TRBJ2-6	TRBV5-1	.
CASSLEGARGDEQYF	TGCGCCAGCAGCTTGGAAGGTGCCCGGGGGGACGAGCAGTACTTC	TRBD2	TRBJ2-7	TRBV5-1	few
CASRRSPLGYGYTF	TGTGCCAGCAGACGCAGCCCACTCGGGTATGGCTACACCTTC	.	TRBJ1-2	TRBV6-5	few
CASSVGKGPSSYEQYF	TGTGCCAGCAGCGTAGGCAAAGGCCCGAGCTCCTACGAGCAGTACTTC	.	TRBJ2-7	TRBV9	few
CASSRGQGTGEQYF	TGTGCCAGCAGCCGGGGACAGGGGACGGGCGAGCAGTACTTC	TRBD1	TRBJ2-7	TRBV6-5	.
CSVEDFGGRETQYF	TGCAGCGTTGAAGATTTCGGGGGGCGAGAGACCCAGTACTTC	.	TRBJ2-5	TRBV29-1	many
CATSDQDGMNTEAFF	TGTGCCACCAGTGACCAGGACGGAATGAACACTGAAGCTTTCTTT	.	TRBJ1-1	TRBV24-1	many
CASSQTGTGDEKLFF	TGTGCCAGCAGCCAAACCGGGACAGGGGATGAAAAACTGTTTTTT	TRBD1	TRBJ1-4	TRBV14	.
CASRGGGTWTEAFF	TGTGCCAGTAGAGGGGGCGGAACCTGGACTGAAGCTTTCTTT	TRBD1	TRBJ1-1	TRBV19	.
CASSHRHEQYF	TGTGCCTCTAGCCACCGTCACGAGCAGTACTTC	.	TRBJ2-7	TRBV19	many
CASSHQDRVGTEAFF	TGTGCCAGCAGCCACCAGGACAGGGTGGGAACTGAAGCTTTCTTT	TRBD1	TRBJ1-1	TRBV11-2	few
CATLDNDYGYTF	TGTGCCACCCTGGACAACGACTATGGCTACACCTTC	.	TRBJ1-2	TRBV6-1	few
CASRAGGPDTEAFF	TGCGCCAGCAGGGCAGGGGGCCCCGACACTGAAGCTTTCTTT	TRBD1	TRBJ1-1	TRBV5-1	few
CASSQGPGTDGYEQYF	TGCGCCAGCAGCCAAGGACCCGGGACGGACGGCTACGAGCAGTACTTC	.	TRBJ2-7	TRBV4-3	.
CASSRTASTDSNQPQHF	TGTGCCAGCAGCCGTACTGCCAGCACCGATAGCAATCAGCCCCAGCATTTT	.	TRBJ1-5	TRBV7-2	few
CASSQDRERGTEAFF	TGCGCCAGCAGCCAGGACAGGGAAAGAGGTACTGAAGCTTTCTTT	TRBD1	TRBJ1-1	TRBV4-1	many
CSARGDRSNLSPLHF	TGCAGTGCTAGGGGGGACAGGTCGAATCTATCACCCCTCCACTTT	TRBD1	TRBJ1-6	TRBV20-1	.
CASSFRQNGNTIYF	TGTGCCAGCAGTTTTAGGCAGAATGGAAACACCATATATTTT	.	TRBJ1-3	TRBV12-3/TRBV12-4	.
CASSPTQGKWAEAFF	TGCGCCAGCAGCCCAACACAGGGCAAGTGGGCTGAAGCTTTCTTT	.	TRBJ1-1	TRBV4-1	.
CASSQDVGSPLHF	TGCGCCAGCAGCCAAGATGTAGGATCACCCCTCCACTTT	.	TRBJ1-6	TRBV4-1	few
CASSMLRGRGGYTF	TGTGCCAGCAGCATGCTCAGGGGACGAGGCGGCTACACCTTC	.	TRBJ1-2	TRBV5-5	few
CASSLRGPGPQHF	TGTGCCAGCAGTTTAAGAGGACCTGGGCCCCAGCATTTT	.	TRBJ1-5	TRBV12-3/TRBV12-4	.
CASSQDQGTNTEAFF	TGCGCCAGCAGCCAAGATCAGGGGACGAACACTGAAGCTTTCTTT	.	TRBJ1-1	TRBV4-1	.
CASSSLGPGGEQYF	TGTGCCAGCAGCTCCCTGGGACCTGGAGGCGAGCAGTACTTC	.	TRBJ2-7	TRBV7-9	few
CSARDSGLTVYNSPLHF	TGCAGTGCTAGAGATTCCGGGCTGACAGTGTATAATTCACCCCTCCACTTT	.	TRBJ1-6	TRBV20-1	few
CASSREGYYEQYF	TGTGCCAGCAGCCGCGAGGGCTACTACGAGCAGTACTTC	.	TRBJ2-7	TRBV13	few
CASREAGESYEQYF	TGTGCCAGCAGGGAAGCGGGAGAGAGCTACGAGCAGTACTTC	TRBD2	TRBJ2-7	TRBV7-9	.
CASSILLYGSGAKLFF	TGTGCCAGCAGCATACTTTTATATGGATCAGGGGCCAAACTGTTTTTT	.	TRBJ1-4	TRBV7-9	.
CASATSGRGAGANVLTF	TGTGCCAGTGCCACCAGCGGCAGGGGTGCCGGGGCCAACGTCCTGACTTTC	.	TRBJ2-6	TRBV19	.
CASSLAAGIKSYEQYF	TGTGCCAGCAGCTTGGCCGCGGGGATTAAGTCCTACGAGCAGTACTTC	.	TRBJ2-7	TRBV7-9	.
CASSLADLNEKLFF	TGTGCCAGCAGTTTGGCGGACCTTAATGAAAAACTGTTTTTT	.	TRBJ1-4	TRBV12-3/TRBV12-4	few
CASRAPTGAVNTEAFF	TGTGCCAGCAGAGCGCCGACCGGGGCGGTGAACACTGAAGCTTTCTTT	.	TRBJ1-1	TRBV25-1	.
CATSPRGDEQFF	TGTGCCACCAGTCCGAGGGGGGATGAGCAGTTCTTC	.	TRBJ2-1	TRBV24-1	.
CSAPFAAGPSDEQYF	TGCAGTGCCCCTTTCGCTGCTGGCCCCTCTGACGAGCAGTACTTC	.	TRBJ2-7	TRBV20-1	few